These 2 T cell receptor beta chains were all obtained from the same sample, sequenced in a study of T cell responses to AZD1222 COVID-19 vaccine. Using immunoSEQ multiplex PCR, the repertoire was profiled, and TCRdb retains in-frame clones only, with some absent. The data hold roughly 120,000 clones, with roughly 90% observed a single time. The material sequenced was peripheral blood, taken on day 0 of AZD1222 vaccination. Every receptor here comes from an adult in good health.

This sequence joins TRBV5-6 and TRBJ1-2; 9 bases align to TRBD1. CDR1 is SGHDT and CDR2 is YYEEEE in the germline V gene. The CDR3 is made up of 13 amino acids. V was clipped by 4 bases and J by 5 bases; unmatched bases: 3. CDR3 amino acids: CASSGTGPYGYTF. The CDR3 nucleotides are TGTGCCAGCAGCGGGACAGGGCCGTATGGCTACACCTTC.

This chain uses TRBV5-8 with TRBJ1-2, with 7 bases fitting TRBD1. CDR1 is SGHTS and CDR2 is YDEGEE in the germline V gene. The CDR3 sequence is 14 residues long. After removal of 3 bases from V and 5 bases from J, the junction contained 7 bases not matched to a gene. The CDR3 reads CASSSFKQGYGYTF. CDR3 coding DNA: TGTGCCAGCAGCTCTTTCAAACAGGGGTATGGCTACACCTTC.